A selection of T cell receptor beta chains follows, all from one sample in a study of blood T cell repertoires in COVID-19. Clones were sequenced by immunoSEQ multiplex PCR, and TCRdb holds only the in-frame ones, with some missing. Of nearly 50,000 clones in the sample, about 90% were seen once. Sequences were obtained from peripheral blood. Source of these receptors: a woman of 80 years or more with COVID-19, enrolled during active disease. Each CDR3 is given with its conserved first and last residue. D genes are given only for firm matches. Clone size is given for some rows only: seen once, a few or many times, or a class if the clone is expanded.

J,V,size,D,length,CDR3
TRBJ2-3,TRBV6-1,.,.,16,CASSEALRQLTDTQYF
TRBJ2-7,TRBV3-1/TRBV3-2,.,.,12,CASSQYGGEQYF
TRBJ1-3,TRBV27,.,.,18,CASSPRYSGVYSGNTIYF
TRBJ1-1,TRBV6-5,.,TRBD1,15,CASRRDSLMNTEAFF
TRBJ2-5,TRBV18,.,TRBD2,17,CASSPPGLAGGWETQYF
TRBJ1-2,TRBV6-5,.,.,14,CASRSARGNYGYTF
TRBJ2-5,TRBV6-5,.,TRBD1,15,CASSPSPGGGETQYF
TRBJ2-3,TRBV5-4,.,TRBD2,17,CASSLGTSGRRTDTQYF
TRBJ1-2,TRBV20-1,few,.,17,CSASLPPDTGDNYGYTF
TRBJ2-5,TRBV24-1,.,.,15,CATSDPRQGQETQYF
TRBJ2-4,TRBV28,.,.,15,CASSTQGSTKNIQYF
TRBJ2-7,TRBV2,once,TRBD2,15,CASSGLAGLSYEQYF
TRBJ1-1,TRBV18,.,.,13,CASSANGRTEAFF
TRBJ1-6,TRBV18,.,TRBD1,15,CASSPGTGVSSPLHF
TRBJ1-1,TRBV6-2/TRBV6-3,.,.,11,CASSYSARAFF
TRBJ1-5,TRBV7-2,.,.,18,CASSLGDRSPWSNQPQHF
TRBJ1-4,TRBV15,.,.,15,CATYLRGTTNEKLFF
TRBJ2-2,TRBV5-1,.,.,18,CASSLAGGGGSNTGELFF
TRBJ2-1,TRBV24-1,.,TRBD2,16,CATSDLAGVRKGEQFF
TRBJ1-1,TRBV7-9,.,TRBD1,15,CASSLTAGGIAEAFF
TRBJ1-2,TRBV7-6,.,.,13,CASSPLGGNGYTF
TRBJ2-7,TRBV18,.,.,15,CASSPPRPGSYEQYF
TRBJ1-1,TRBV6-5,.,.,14,CASSYNRAQAEAFF
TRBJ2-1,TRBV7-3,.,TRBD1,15,CASSLTQGRFNEQFF
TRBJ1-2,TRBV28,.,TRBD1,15,CASTVLRTGAYGYTF
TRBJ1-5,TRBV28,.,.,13,CASRTGGNQPQHF
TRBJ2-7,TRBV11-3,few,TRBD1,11,CASGTGDEQYF
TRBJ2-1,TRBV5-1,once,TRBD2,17,CASSLGTGLAGVNEQFF
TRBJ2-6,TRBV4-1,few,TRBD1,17,CASSRGRGESGANVLTF
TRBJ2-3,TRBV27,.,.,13,CASSFRFTDTQYF
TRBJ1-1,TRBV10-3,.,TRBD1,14,CAISAGGANTEAFF
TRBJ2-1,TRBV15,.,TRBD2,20,CATSTPEGGGGLPSYNEQFF
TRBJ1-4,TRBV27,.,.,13,CASSFRNNEKLFF
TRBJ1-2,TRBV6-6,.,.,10,CASSYDGYTF
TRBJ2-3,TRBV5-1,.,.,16,CASSLAVRGYTDTQYF
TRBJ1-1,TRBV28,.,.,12,CASRGSWAEAFF
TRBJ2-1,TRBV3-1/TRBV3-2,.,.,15,CASSPDSGSYNEQFF
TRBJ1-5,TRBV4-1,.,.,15,CASSLTAAGNQPQHF
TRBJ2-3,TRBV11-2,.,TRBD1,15,CASSLQGAPTDTQYF
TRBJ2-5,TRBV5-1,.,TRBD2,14,CASSLAAGDKTQYF
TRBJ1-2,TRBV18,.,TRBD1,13,CASSPMTGNGYTF
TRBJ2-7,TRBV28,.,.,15,CASSLSPGTLYEQYF
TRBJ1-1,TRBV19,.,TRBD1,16,CASSMPGRGRGTEAFF
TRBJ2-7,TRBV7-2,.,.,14,CASSLEGWTYEQYF
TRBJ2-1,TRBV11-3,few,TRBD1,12,CASSLGDREQFF
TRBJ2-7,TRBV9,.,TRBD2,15,CASSVGTSGGSEQYF
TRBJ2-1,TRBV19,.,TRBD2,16,CASNSFRGGSNDEQFF
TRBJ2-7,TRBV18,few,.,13,CASSPSAIYEQYF
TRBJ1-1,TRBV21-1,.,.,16,CASSIRVPRMNTEAFF
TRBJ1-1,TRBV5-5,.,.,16,CASSLGRGGENTEAFF
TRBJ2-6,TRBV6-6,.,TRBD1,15,CASTQQGAGANVLTF
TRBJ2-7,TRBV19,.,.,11,CATRGNLEWYF
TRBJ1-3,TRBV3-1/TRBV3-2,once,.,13,CASSQGVGNTIYF
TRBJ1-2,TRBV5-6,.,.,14,CASSLKGGGYGYTF
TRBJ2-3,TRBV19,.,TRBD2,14,CASRRTSGGDTQYF
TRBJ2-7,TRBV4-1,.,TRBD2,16,CASSQTGTSRVYEQYF